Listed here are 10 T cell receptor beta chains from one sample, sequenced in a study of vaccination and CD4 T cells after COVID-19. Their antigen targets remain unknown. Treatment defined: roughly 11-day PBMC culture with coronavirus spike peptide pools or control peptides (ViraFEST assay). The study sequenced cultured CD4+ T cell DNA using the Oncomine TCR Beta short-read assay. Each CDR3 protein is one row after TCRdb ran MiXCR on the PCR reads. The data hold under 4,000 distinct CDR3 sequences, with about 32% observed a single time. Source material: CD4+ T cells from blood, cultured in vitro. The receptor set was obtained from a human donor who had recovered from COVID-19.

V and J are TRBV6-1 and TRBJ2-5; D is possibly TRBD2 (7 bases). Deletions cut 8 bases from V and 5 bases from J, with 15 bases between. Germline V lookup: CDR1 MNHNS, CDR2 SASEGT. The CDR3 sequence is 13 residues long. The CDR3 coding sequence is TGTGCCAGCCGAAGAGGGGGAGGGGAGACCCAGTACTTC. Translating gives CASRRGGGETQYF.

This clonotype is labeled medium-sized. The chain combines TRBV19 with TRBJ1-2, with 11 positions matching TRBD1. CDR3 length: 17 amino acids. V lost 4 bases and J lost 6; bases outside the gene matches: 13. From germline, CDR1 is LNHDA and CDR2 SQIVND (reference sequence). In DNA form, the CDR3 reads TGTGCCAGTAGTACCCACTCTGCACAGGGACAGGGGGATGGCTACACCTTC. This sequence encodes CASSTHSAQGQGDGYTF.

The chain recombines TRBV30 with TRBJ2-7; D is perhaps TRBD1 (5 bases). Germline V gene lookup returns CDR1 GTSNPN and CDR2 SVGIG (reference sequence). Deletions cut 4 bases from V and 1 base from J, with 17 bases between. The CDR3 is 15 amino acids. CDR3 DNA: TGTGCCTGGAACCGCCAGGGAATGGCGTCCTACGAGCAGTACTTC. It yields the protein CAWNRQGMASYEQYF.

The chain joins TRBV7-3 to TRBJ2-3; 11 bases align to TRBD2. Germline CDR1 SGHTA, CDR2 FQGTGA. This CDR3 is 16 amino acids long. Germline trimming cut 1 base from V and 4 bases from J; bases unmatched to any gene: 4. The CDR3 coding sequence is TGTGCCAGCAGCTTAAATAGCGGGGGGGCCGCAGATACGCAGTATTTT. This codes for CASSLNSGGAADTQYF. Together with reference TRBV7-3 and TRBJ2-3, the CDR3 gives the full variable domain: GAGVSQTPSNKVTEKGKYVELRCDPISGHTALYWYRQSLGQGPEFLIYFQGTGAADDSGLPNDRFFAVRPEGSVSTLKIQRTERGDSAVYLCASSLNSGGAADTQYFGPGTRLTVL.

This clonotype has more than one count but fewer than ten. The CDR3 nucleotides are TGCGCCAGCAGCTTGGGGACAGGGGATGTAGCAAATCAGCCCCAGCATTTT. Encoded protein: CASSLGTGDVANQPQHF. The chain recombines TRBV5-1 with TRBJ1-5, with TRBD1 identical over 9 bases. The ends lost 0 bases at V and 4 bases at J; junction bases unmatched: 8. The CDR3 spans 17 residues. CDR1 SGHRS and CDR2 YFSETQ come from the germline V gene.

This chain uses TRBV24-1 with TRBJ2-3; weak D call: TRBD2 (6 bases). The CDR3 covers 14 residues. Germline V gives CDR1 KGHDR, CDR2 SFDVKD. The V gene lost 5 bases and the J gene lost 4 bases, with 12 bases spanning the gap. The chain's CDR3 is CATSAGEGADTQYF. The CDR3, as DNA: TGTGCCACCAGTGCGGGGGAAGGGGCAGATACGCAGTATTTT.

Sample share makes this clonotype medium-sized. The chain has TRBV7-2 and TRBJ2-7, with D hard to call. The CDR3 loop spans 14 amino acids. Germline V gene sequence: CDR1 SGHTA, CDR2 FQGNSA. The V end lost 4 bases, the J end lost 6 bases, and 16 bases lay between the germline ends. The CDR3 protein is CASSSQLPFFEQYF. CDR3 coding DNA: TGTGCCAGCAGCTCCCAACTCCCCTTTTTCGAGCAGTACTTC.

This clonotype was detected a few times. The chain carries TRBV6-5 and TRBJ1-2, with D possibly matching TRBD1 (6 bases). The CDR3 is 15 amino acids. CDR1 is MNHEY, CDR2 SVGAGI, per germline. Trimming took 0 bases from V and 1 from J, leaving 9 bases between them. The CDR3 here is CASSYSPRGNYGYTF. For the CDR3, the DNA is TGTGCCAGCAGTTACTCCCCCAGGGGTAACTATGGCTACACCTTC.

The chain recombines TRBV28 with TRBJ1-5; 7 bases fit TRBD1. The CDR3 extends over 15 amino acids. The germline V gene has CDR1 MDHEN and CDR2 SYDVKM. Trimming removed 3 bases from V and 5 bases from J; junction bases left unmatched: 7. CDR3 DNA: TGTGCCAGCAGTTTCCTCGGGACAGTTTATCAGCCCCAGCATTTT. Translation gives CASSFLGTVYQPQHF.

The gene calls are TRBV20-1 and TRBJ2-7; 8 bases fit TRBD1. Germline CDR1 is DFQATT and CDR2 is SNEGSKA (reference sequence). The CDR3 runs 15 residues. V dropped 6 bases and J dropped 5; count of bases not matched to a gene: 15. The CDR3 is CSATLVPGGGNEQYF. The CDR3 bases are TGCAGTGCCACCCTAGTGCCAGGGGGCGGCAACGAGCAGTACTTC.